The 15 T cell receptor beta chains listed next were all sequenced from one sample in a study of blood T cell repertoires in COVID-19. The protocol was immunoSEQ multiplex PCR, while the TCRdb copy is restricted to in-frame clones and leaves out a portion. The repertoire holds hundreds of thousands of clones, with about 93% as singletons. The sample was peripheral blood. The receptors derive from a woman younger than 30 who had recovered from COVID-19.

The gene calls are TRBV11-3 and TRBJ2-3; TRBD1 matches at 10 bases. The CDR3 covers 13 residues. V was pared by 8 bases and J by 4 bases, with 3 bases of the junction left unmatched. Germline V gives CDR1 SGHNT, CDR2 YENEEA. This chain's CDR3 is CASAGTGADTQYF. CDR3 nucleotide sequence: TGTGCCAGCGCGGGGACAGGGGCAGATACGCAGTATTTT.

V is TRBV7-9 and J is TRBJ1-5; 7 bases map to TRBD1. With V trimmed by 3 bases and J by 5 bases, 4 bases remained unmatched. The germline CDR1 and CDR2 sequences are SEHNR and FQNEAQ (reference sequence). The CDR3 is 14 residues long. The CDR3 here is CASSFGRGDQPQHF. CDR3 nucleotides: TGTGCCAGCAGCTTCGGCAGGGGGGATCAGCCCCAGCATTTT.

J is TRBJ2-1 and V is TRBV18; D is possibly TRBD1 (5 bases). The CDR3 sequence is 15 residues long. In germline, CDR1 is KGHSH, CDR2 LQKENI. The V gene lost 3 bases and the J gene lost 6 bases, with 15 bases spanning the gap. CDR3 loop: CASSPGQIGANEQFF. CDR3 nucleotide sequence: TGTGCCAGCTCACCCGGACAAATAGGAGCCAATGAGCAGTTCTTC.

The CDR3 region has the DNA TGTGCCAGCAGCGGGGGGGGGCGAACGAACACTGAAGCTTTCTTT. This sequence encodes CASSGGGRTNTEAFF. V is TRBV6-5 and J is TRBJ1-1; D may be TRBD1 (6 bases). This CDR3 spans 15 amino acids. V lost 6 bases and J 1 base, leaving 15 bases between the germline ends. Per the germline V gene, CDR1 is MNHEY and CDR2 is SVGAGI.

The chain joins TRBV4-1 to TRBJ2-5, with 11 positions matching TRBD1. With 3 bases clipped from V and 4 bases from J, the junction kept 4 bases outside the gene matches. The CDR3 spans 15 residues. Per germline, CDR1 MGHRA and CDR2 YSYEKL. The CDR3 DNA sequence: TGCGCCAGCAGCCAGAGGACAGGGGGCGGAGAGACCCAGTACTTC. Translated, it gives CASSQRTGGGETQYF.

This clone is categorized as medium-sized. The V and J genes are TRBV3-1 (or the pseudogene TRBV3-2) and TRBJ2-6; D is uncertain. The germline V and J ends were trimmed by 0 bases and 1 base, with 7 bases remaining between them. The CDR3 has 16 amino acids. Germline V gene lookup returns CDR1 LGHDT and CDR2 YNNKEL (reference sequence). The CDR3 reads CASSQEWASGANVLTF. CDR3 DNA: TGTGCCAGCAGCCAAGAGTGGGCTTCTGGGGCCAACGTCCTGACTTTC.

V and J are TRBV30 and TRBJ1-3; unclear D gene. V was shortened by 5 bases and J by 2 bases, with 4 bases between the two germline ends. The length of the CDR3 is 11 residues. Germline V lookup: CDR1 GTSNPN, CDR2 SVGIG (reference sequence). As DNA, the CDR3 is TGTGCCTGGCTAACTGGAAACACCATATATTTT. Its protein is CAWLTGNTIYF. Combining the CDR3 with reference TRBV30 and TRBJ1-3 gives the whole variable domain SQTIHQWPATLVQPVGSPLSLECTVEGTSNPNLYWYRQAAGRGLQLLFYSVGIGQISSEVPQNLSASRPQDRQFILSSKKLLLSDSGFYLCAWLTGNTIYFGEGSWLTVV.

The chain carries TRBV9 and TRBJ1-2, with 8 bases that match TRBD1. The CDR3 loop spans 16 amino acids. Trimming cost V 3 bases and J 4 bases; bases outside gene matches: 11. Germline CDR1 SGDLS, CDR2 YYNGEE. CDR3 protein: CASSGAPGGSGYGYTF. The CDR3 DNA sequence: TGTGCCAGCAGCGGAGCCCCAGGGGGCAGCGGCTATGGCTACACCTTC.

V usage is TRBV27 and J usage is TRBJ2-6; 11 bases are a match to TRBD1. J was trimmed by 3 bases and V by 1 base; bases with no gene match: 11. Per germline, CDR1 MNHEY and CDR2 SMNVEV (reference sequence). The CDR3 is 20 residues long. CDR3 sequence reads: CASSLFGPGQGVFGANVLTF. DNA of the CDR3: TGTGCCAGCAGTTTATTCGGTCCGGGACAGGGGGTTTTTGGGGCCAACGTCCTGACTTTC.

This clone was observed a single time. The rearrangement joins TRBV5-6 to TRBJ1-2, with TRBD1 identical over 8 bases. CDR3 length: 14 amino acids. Germline CDR1 is SGHDT and CDR2 is YYEEEE. V shed 4 bases, J shed 5 bases, and the junction held 7 bases outside the gene matches. CDR3 in DNA: TGTGCCAGCAGCCCTGACAGGGGTTGGTATGGCTACACCTTC. It is translated as CASSPDRGWYGYTF.

There are a few counts of this clone. The CDR3 is CASSDRPGPGREQFF. For the CDR3, the DNA is TGTGCCAGCAGCGACCGTCCCGGACCGGGAAGGGAGCAGTTCTTC. The chain combines TRBV9 with TRBJ2-1, with D possibly matching TRBD2 (5 bases). V was cut by 3 bases and J by 10 bases, with 20 bases left in between. Germline CDR1 is SGDLS and CDR2 is YYNGEE. This CDR3 has 15 amino acids.

This chain connects TRBV6-5 to TRBJ1-1; TRBD1 might be the D (5 bases). The germline CDR1 and CDR2 sequences are MNHEY and SVGAGI. The V end lost 6 bases, the J end lost 0 bases, and 11 bases lay between the germline ends. The CDR3 has 14 residues. The CDR3 region has the DNA TGTGCCAGCAGACCCGACAGTCTGAACACTGAAGCTTTCTTT. Protein: CASRPDSLNTEAFF.

V and J are TRBV5-1 and TRBJ1-1; the match to TRBD1 covers 9 bases. The V and J ends lost 2 bases and 3 bases, in that order; junction bases with no gene match: 11. Germline-derived CDR1 and CDR2 are SGHRS and YFSETQ. The CDR3 length is 17 residues. The CDR3 here is CASSLPGQGPGDTEAFF. The CDR3 DNA sequence: TGCGCCAGCAGCTTACCGGGACAGGGTCCAGGGGACACTGAAGCTTTCTTT.

The chain joins TRBV27 to TRBJ2-1, with D uncertain. This CDR3 has 15 residues. In germline, CDR1 is MNHEY, CDR2 SMNVEV (reference sequence). The V end was cut by 3 bases, the J end by 0 bases, with 9 bases between. The CDR3 DNA sequence: TGTGCCAGCAGTTTCGGAGCGAACTCCTACAATGAGCAGTTCTTC. Translated: CASSFGANSYNEQFF.

This clone has a handful of counts. V usage is TRBV5-4 and J usage is TRBJ1-2; TRBD1 aligns across 8 bases. The CDR3 has 15 residues. V lost 4 bases and J lost 3; bases outside the gene matches: 8. Germline V gene sequence: CDR1 SGHNT, CDR2 YYREEE (reference sequence). CDR3 region: CASSPQGTGHYGYTF. In DNA form, the CDR3 reads TGTGCCAGCAGCCCCCAAGGGACAGGACACTATGGCTACACCTTC.